This is a list of T cell receptor beta chains from one sample in a study of blood T cells in healthy people across ages. TCRdb called the 5' RACE reads again in MiXCR, with one record for every CDR3 protein. The sample consists of around 1,000,000 distinct CDR3 sequences, around 25% of them appearing once. The sample also formed part of further work on T cells of mothers and their children.

Input material: blood. These receptors were obtained from a girl aged 2-15 years in good health. Each CDR3 is given with its conserved first and last residue. The D gene is left open where the match is weak. Some rows have no size entry. The others give once, few or many, or a class for an expanded clone.

V: TRBV29-1
size: -
J: TRBJ2-1
D: -
DNA: TGCAGCGGCCCAGGGGACAATGAGCAGTTCTTC
CDR3: CSGPGDNEQFF

V: TRBV12-3/TRBV12-4
size: -
J: TRBJ2-7
D: TRBD2
DNA: TGTGCCAGCTGGACTAGCGGGGGTCCTTCCTACGAGCAGTACTTC
CDR3: CASWTSGGPSYEQYF

V: TRBV6-5
size: -
J: TRBJ2-2
D: -
DNA: TGTGCCAGCAGTTACGGGGCCCCAGCCGATTCGAACACCGGGGAGCTGTTTTTT
CDR3: CASSYGAPADSNTGELFF

V: TRBV2
size: few
J: TRBJ2-7
D: -
DNA: TGTGCCAGCCGGGACCCTTTCTACGAGCAGTACTTC
CDR3: CASRDPFYEQYF

V: TRBV3-1
size: many
J: TRBJ2-1
D: -
DNA: TGTGCCAGCTCTGCTTACAATGAGCAGTTCTTC
CDR3: CASSAYNEQFF

V: TRBV5-4
size: -
J: TRBJ2-3
D: TRBD2
DNA: TGTGCCAGCAGCCTAGCGGGGGGGCCCACGCAGTATTTT
CDR3: CASSLAGGPTQYF

V: TRBV20-1
size: few
J: TRBJ2-7
D: -
DNA: TGCAGTGCTAGAGACCAGGGGAAAGGGACCTACGAGCAGTACTTC
CDR3: CSARDQGKGTYEQYF

V: TRBV29-1
size: once
J: TRBJ1-3
D: -
DNA: TGCAGCGTTCGGCAGGAGAATACAAACACCATATATTTT
CDR3: CSVRQENTNTIYF

V: TRBV7-8
size: -
J: TRBJ2-3
D: TRBD2
DNA: TGTGCCAGCAGCTTAAGGGCGGGAGGGAATACACAGTATTTT
CDR3: CASSLRAGGNTQYF

V: TRBV4-1
size: -
J: TRBJ2-7
D: TRBD1
DNA: TGCGCCAGCAGCGAACCGGGACAGCTCCGAGAGCAGTACTTC
CDR3: CASSEPGQLREQYF

V: TRBV29-1
size: -
J: TRBJ2-7
D: -
DNA: TGCAGCGTTGAATCTGGGAGGATCGGGGCCTACGAGCAGTACTTC
CDR3: CSVESGRIGAYEQYF

V: TRBV6-2/TRBV6-3
size: few
J: TRBJ1-1
D: -
DNA: TGTGCCAGCAGTACTACAGTCATGAACACTGAAGCTTTCTTT
CDR3: CASSTTVMNTEAFF

V: TRBV7-9
size: few
J: TRBJ1-2
D: TRBD1
DNA: TGTGCCAGCAGCCTTGGACAGGGAAGGGACCATGGCTACACCTTC
CDR3: CASSLGQGRDHGYTF

V: TRBV29-1
size: few
J: TRBJ2-7
D: -
DNA: TGCAGCGTTGGGGAAGAGGGTTTCCACGAGCAGTACTTC
CDR3: CSVGEEGFHEQYF

V: TRBV25-1
size: few
J: TRBJ2-7
D: -
DNA: TGTGCCAGCAGTGACTCGGTTGTGCTGGACGGGGGCTACGAGCAGTACTTC
CDR3: CASSDSVVLDGGYEQYF

V: TRBV7-9
size: few
J: TRBJ2-1
D: -
DNA: TGTGCCAGCAGCTTAGAGGGGGGCCTGGGTGAGCAGTTCTTC
CDR3: CASSLEGGLGEQFF

V: TRBV12-3/TRBV12-4
size: -
J: TRBJ1-2
D: TRBD1
DNA: TGTGCCAGCAGTTTGGGGACAGGGACCCCCTATGGCTACACCTTC
CDR3: CASSLGTGTPYGYTF

V: TRBV27
size: -
J: TRBJ2-2
D: -
DNA: TGTGCCAGCAGTTTCTTTAGGGGGACCGGGGAGCTGTTTTTT
CDR3: CASSFFRGTGELFF

V: TRBV12-3/TRBV12-4
size: few
J: TRBJ2-5
D: -
DNA: TGTGCCAGCAGTTTGGGACCAATGAGGGAGACCCAGTACTTC
CDR3: CASSLGPMRETQYF

V: TRBV4-2
size: -
J: TRBJ1-1
D: -
DNA: TGTGCCAGCAGCCATGCCGACAGGAACACTGAAGCTTTCTTT
CDR3: CASSHADRNTEAFF

V: TRBV9
size: -
J: TRBJ2-3
D: -
DNA: TGTGCCAGCAGCGTCGCCGGGACCGTCGGAGATACGCAGTATTTT
CDR3: CASSVAGTVGDTQYF

V: TRBV7-2
size: -
J: TRBJ2-7
D: TRBD2
DNA: TGTGCCAGCAGCTTAAACGCGGGAGTAGCCTACGAGCAGTACTTC
CDR3: CASSLNAGVAYEQYF

V: TRBV7-2
size: few
J: TRBJ2-3
D: TRBD2
DNA: TGTGCCAGCAGCTTAGTGGGACTAGCGGCGGATAGCACAGATACGCAGTATTTT
CDR3: CASSLVGLAADSTDTQYF

V: TRBV11-2
size: few
J: TRBJ2-5
D: -
DNA: TGTGCCAGCAGCGGACAGTTAGACGGGACCCAGTACTTC
CDR3: CASSGQLDGTQYF

V: TRBV24-1
size: -
J: TRBJ1-6
D: TRBD1
DNA: TGTGCCACCAGTGACCATGACAGGGTGAATTCACCCCTCCACTTT
CDR3: CATSDHDRVNSPLHF

V: TRBV10-3
size: once
J: TRBJ2-7
D: TRBD2
DNA: TGTACCATCAGCACTAGCGACGCCTACGAGCAGTACTTC
CDR3: CTISTSDAYEQYF

V: TRBV20-1
size: -
J: TRBJ2-6
D: -
DNA: TGCAGTGCTAGGTCGGCAAATTTAGAGGCCAACGTCCTGACTTTC
CDR3: CSARSANLEANVLTF

V: TRBV12-3/TRBV12-4
size: -
J: TRBJ2-7
D: TRBD1
DNA: TGTGCCAGCATCCTTGGCGCAGGGGGATTGTACGAGCAGTACTTC
CDR3: CASILGAGGLYEQYF

V: TRBV4-2
size: -
J: TRBJ1-4
D: -
DNA: TGTGCCAGCAGCCCTCCGACGGTAGATGAAAAACTGTTTTTT
CDR3: CASSPPTVDEKLFF

V: TRBV29-1
size: few
J: TRBJ2-3
D: -
DNA: TGCAGTGTCCCCGCCCTAGCAGATACGCAGTATTTT
CDR3: CSVPALADTQYF

V: TRBV27
size: -
J: TRBJ2-3
D: -
DNA: TGTGCCAGCAGTTTGCGGTACACAGATACGCAGTATTTT
CDR3: CASSLRYTDTQYF

V: TRBV2
size: -
J: TRBJ1-6
D: -
DNA: TGTGCCAGCAGTGAAGCGACCGGAAATAATTCACCCCTCCACTTT
CDR3: CASSEATGNNSPLHF

V: TRBV9
size: -
J: TRBJ2-7
D: -
DNA: TGTGCCAGCAGCGTGGCATCGGGGCGCTACGAGCAGTACTTC
CDR3: CASSVASGRYEQYF

V: TRBV20-1
size: -
J: TRBJ1-1
D: -
DNA: TGCAGTGCTAGTCAAGGGCGCGGCACTGAAGCTTTCTTT
CDR3: CSASQGRGTEAFF

V: TRBV29-1
size: -
J: TRBJ2-5
D: TRBD1
DNA: TGCAGCGTTATGTGGACAGGGGGCGAAGAGACCCAGTACTTC
CDR3: CSVMWTGGEETQYF

V: TRBV27
size: -
J: TRBJ2-7
D: -
DNA: TGTGCCAGCAGTTTATCGAGAAGGAGGAATTACGAGCAGTACTTC
CDR3: CASSLSRRRNYEQYF

V: TRBV25-1
size: few
J: TRBJ1-1
D: -
DNA: TGTGCCAGCAGTGAATTTTTTGGAGGGACTGAAGCTTTCTTT
CDR3: CASSEFFGGTEAFF

V: TRBV9
size: -
J: TRBJ1-6
D: -
DNA: TGTGCCAGCAGCGTCGGGGGTAGCTCCTATAATTCACCCCTCCACTTT
CDR3: CASSVGGSSYNSPLHF

V: TRBV7-8
size: -
J: TRBJ2-7
D: -
DNA: TGTGCCAGCAGCTTGGAACGGGGGAGCTCCTACGAGCAGTACTTC
CDR3: CASSLERGSSYEQYF

V: TRBV28
size: -
J: TRBJ2-5
D: -
DNA: TGTGCCAGCAGTTCAAACCCCGGCACATATAGTGTGGAGACCCAGTACTTC
CDR3: CASSSNPGTYSVETQYF

V: TRBV7-2
size: -
J: TRBJ2-7
D: -
DNA: TGTGCCAGCAGCTTCGGGATTCTCTACGAGCAGTACTTC
CDR3: CASSFGILYEQYF

V: TRBV29-1
size: -
J: TRBJ1-2
D: TRBD1
DNA: TGCAGCGTCGAAAATTCCCGGGACAGGTCTGGCTACACCTTC
CDR3: CSVENSRDRSGYTF

V: TRBV4-1
size: few
J: TRBJ2-3
D: TRBD2
DNA: TGCGCCAGCAGCCCGGGACTACGCTCGAACACAGATACGCAGTATTTT
CDR3: CASSPGLRSNTDTQYF

V: TRBV7-9
size: -
J: TRBJ2-1
D: -
DNA: TGTGCCAGCAGCTTAGGTTACATCTACAATGAGCAGTTCTTC
CDR3: CASSLGYIYNEQFF

V: TRBV19
size: -
J: TRBJ2-7
D: TRBD1
DNA: TGTGCCAGCCGGGACAGGGGTAGTGTCGAGCAGTACTTC
CDR3: CASRDRGSVEQYF

V: TRBV13
size: -
J: TRBJ1-2
D: TRBD1
DNA: TGTGCCAGCAGTTATACAGGGGGCAGGGGCTACACCTTC
CDR3: CASSYTGGRGYTF

V: TRBV4-2
size: few
J: TRBJ1-2
D: TRBD1
DNA: TGTGCCAGCAATACACAGGGGAGTAGCTACACCTTC
CDR3: CASNTQGSSYTF

V: TRBV29-1
size: -
J: TRBJ2-1
D: -
DNA: TGCAGCGTTGAAGATCGAGGGCATGAGCAGTTCTTC
CDR3: CSVEDRGHEQFF

V: TRBV11-2
size: -
J: TRBJ1-2
D: TRBD1
DNA: TGTGCCAGCAGCTCCCTAAAGGACAGGGGCTACACCTTC
CDR3: CASSSLKDRGYTF

V: TRBV29-1
size: few
J: TRBJ2-7
D: -
DNA: TGCAGCGTTGAACCGGGGGCGGGGTACGAGCAGTACTTC
CDR3: CSVEPGAGYEQYF

V: TRBV7-6
size: few
J: TRBJ2-3
D: -
DNA: TGTACCAGCAGCTTAGGGGGGGACGGTATCACAGATACGCAGTATTTT
CDR3: CTSSLGGDGITDTQYF

V: TRBV3-1
size: -
J: TRBJ2-7
D: -
DNA: TGTGCCAGCAGCCAAGATGGTTTTCTCGAGCAGTACTTC
CDR3: CASSQDGFLEQYF

V: TRBV12-3/TRBV12-4
size: few
J: TRBJ2-7
D: TRBD1
DNA: TGTGCCAGCAGGTCGGGACAGTTGACCTCCTACGAGCAGTACTTC
CDR3: CASRSGQLTSYEQYF